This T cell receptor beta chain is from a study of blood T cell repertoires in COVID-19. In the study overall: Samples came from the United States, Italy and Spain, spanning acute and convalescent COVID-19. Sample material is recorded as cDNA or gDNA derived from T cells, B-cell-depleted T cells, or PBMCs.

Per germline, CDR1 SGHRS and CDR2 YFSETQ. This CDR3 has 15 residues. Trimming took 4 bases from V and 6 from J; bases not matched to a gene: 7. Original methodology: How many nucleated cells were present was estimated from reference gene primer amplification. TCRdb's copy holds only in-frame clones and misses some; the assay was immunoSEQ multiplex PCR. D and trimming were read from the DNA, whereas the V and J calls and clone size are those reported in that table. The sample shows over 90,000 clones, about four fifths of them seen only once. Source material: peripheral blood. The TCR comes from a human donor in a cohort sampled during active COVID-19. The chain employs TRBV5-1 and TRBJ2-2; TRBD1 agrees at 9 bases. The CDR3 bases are TGCGCCAGCAGCCCGGGACAGGGCTGGGCCGGGGAGCTGTTTTTT. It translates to CASSPGQGWAGELFF.